A single sample gave rise to the 21 T cell receptor beta chains below, sequenced in a study of Ad26.COV2.S vaccination and SARS-CoV-2 variants. Treatment here: some 20 received Ad26.COV2.S at low or high dose, single or two shots; about 5 received placebo; per-sample allocation not given. Sampling took place 63 days after the first vaccine or placebo injection. The method was immunoSEQ multiplex PCR; TCRdb's version includes in-frame clones alone and lacks a portion of them. The sample includes 350,000 to 450,000 clones, roughly 84% seen only once; the top ten take roughly 3.2%. The specimen was peripheral blood, collected in a trial of Ad26.COV2.S vaccine versus placebo. The receptors originated from a person between 18 and 65 years old who received the Ad26.COV2.S COVID-19 vaccine or a placebo.

This sequence joins TRBV5-1 and TRBJ1-4; 8 bases are a match to TRBD1. Per the germline V gene, CDR1 is SGHRS and CDR2 is YFSETQ. Trimming took 4 bases from V and 8 from J; bases not matched to a gene: 13. The CDR3 runs 16 residues. CDR3 nucleotide sequence: TGCGCCAGCAGCCCTGGGACAGGCGATATAACGGAAAAACTGTTTTTT. It translates to CASSPGTGDITEKLFF.

As DNA, the CDR3 is TGTGCCAGCAGCTCGGCGGGGGGGCTAAACTATGGCTACACCTTC. Its protein product is CASSSAGGLNYGYTF. This sequence joins TRBV3-1 (or the pseudogene TRBV3-2) and TRBJ1-2; weak D call: TRBD1 (6 bases). Germline V CDR1 and CDR2: LGHDT, YNNKEL (reference sequence). The CDR3 covers 15 residues. V lost 5 bases and J lost 2, with 15 bases in between.

The chain links TRBV18 to TRBJ2-3; no definite D call. This CDR3 spans 13 amino acids. Trimming pared 4 bases from V and 2 bases from J, leaving 7 bases between. Germline values: CDR1 KGHSH, CDR2 LQKENI. CDR3 in DNA: TGTGCCAGCTCACGGCTAAACACAGATACGCAGTATTTT. Translating it yields CASSRLNTDTQYF.

The chain couples TRBV4-1 to TRBJ2-1; TRBD2 matches 10 bases. CDR1 is MGHRA and CDR2 is YSYEKL in the germline V gene. After removal of 3 bases from V and 8 bases from J, the junction contained 10 bases not matched to a gene. The CDR3 consists of 16 residues. This chain's CDR3 is CASSHDRTSGRDEQFF. The CDR3 nucleotides read TGCGCCAGCAGCCATGATCGGACTAGCGGTCGCGATGAGCAGTTCTTC.

This chain links TRBV9 with TRBJ2-3; TRBD1 might be the D (5 bases). The CDR3 is 15 residues long. V was clipped by 0 bases and J by 1 base, with 9 bases between them. Germline V gene sequence: CDR1 SGDLS, CDR2 YYNGEE. CDR3 DNA sequence: TGTGCCAGCAGCGTAGTAGGGGTGGGCACAGATACGCAGTATTTT. Amino acids: CASSVVGVGTDTQYF.

This sequence joins TRBV7-9 and TRBJ1-2; D may be TRBD1 (5 bases). Germline V gene data show CDR1 as SEHNR and CDR2 as FQNEAQ (reference sequence). V was cut by 2 bases and J by 3 bases, with 7 bases left in between. CDR3 size: 13 residues. CDR3 residues: CASSLPGDYGYTF. CDR3 bases: TGTGCCAGCAGCTTACCGGGGGACTATGGCTACACCTTC.

J is TRBJ1-2 and V is TRBV5-4; 7 nucleotides agree with TRBD1. Germline values: CDR1 SGHNT, CDR2 YYREEE (reference sequence). The V segment lost 4 bases and the J segment 3 bases; nucleotides outside the gene matches: 9. The CDR3 loop spans 15 amino acids. The CDR3 DNA is TGTGCCAGCAGCCCATACAGGGGAGGGGACTATGGCTACACCTTC. This gives the protein CASSPYRGGDYGYTF.

In DNA form, the CDR3 reads TGTGCCAGCAGCTTAGTAGGTGATTCGATAGATGGCTACACCTTC. This codes for CASSLVGDSIDGYTF. This chain joins TRBV7-2 and TRBJ1-2, with D unresolved. Per germline, CDR1 SGHTA and CDR2 FQGNSA. CDR3 length equals 15 residues. V lost 1 base and J 6 bases, leaving 15 bases between the germline ends. The full variable domain, with the rest looked up from reference TRBV7-2 and TRBJ1-2, is GAGVSQSPSNKVTEKGKDVELRCDPISGHTALYWYRQSLGQGLEFLIYFQGNSAPDKSGLPSDRFSAERTGGSVSTLTIQRTQQEDSAVYLCASSLVGDSIDGYTFGSGTRLTVV.

The rearrangement links TRBV6-5 to TRBJ1-2, with TRBD1 matching 11 bases. The CDR3 length is 15 residues. CDR1 is MNHEY, CDR2 SVGAGI, per germline. V dropped 10 bases and J dropped 3; count of bases not matched to a gene: 10. The CDR3, as DNA: TGTGCCAATCCGAAAGGGACAGGGGGGTACTATGGCTACACCTTC. Its translation is CANPKGTGGYYGYTF.

The chain is built from TRBV7-9 and TRBJ1-4, with 9 positions matching TRBD1. The CDR3 is 17 residues long. The V and J ends lost 5 bases and 11 bases, in that order; junction bases with no gene match: 18. In germline, CDR1 is SEHNR, CDR2 FQNEAQ (reference sequence). CDR3 residues: CASSRPGTGSAGGKLFF. Written as DNA, the CDR3 is TGTGCCAGCAGCCGTCCCGGGACAGGGTCCGCGGGAGGGAAACTGTTTTTT.

The chain uses TRBV9 and TRBJ1-1; D is unclear. Germline CDR1 is SGDLS and CDR2 is YYNGEE. CDR3 length: 14 amino acids. Deletions cut 4 bases from V and 2 bases from J, with 12 bases between. Here the CDR3 DNA reads TGTGCCAGCAGCACCGGATCGGGTAACACTGAAGCTTTCTTT. It codes for CASSTGSGNTEAFF.

The table lists this clone with a count of one. This chain connects TRBV19 to TRBJ2-3, with 8 bases that match TRBD1. Germline V gives CDR1 LNHDA, CDR2 SQIVND (reference sequence). The CDR3 is 16 amino acids. Trimming took 4 bases from V and 4 from J; bases not matched to a gene: 10. The CDR3, as DNA: TGTGCCAGTAGTACGGACAGGGAAGTTTCCGCAGATACGCAGTATTTT. This gives the protein CASSTDREVSADTQYF.

This clone has a handful of counts. V and J are TRBV9 and TRBJ1-2, with 7 bases that match TRBD1. Germline V gives CDR1 SGDLS, CDR2 YYNGEE. The CDR3 sequence is 14 residues long. With 3 bases clipped from V and 0 bases from J, the junction kept 2 bases outside the gene matches. CDR3 in amino acids: CASSGGQSNYGYTF. CDR3 bases: TGTGCCAGCAGCGGGGGACAGTCTAACTATGGCTACACCTTC.

This chain uses TRBV2 with TRBJ2-7; D might be TRBD1 or TRBD2, each matching 5 bases. CDR3 length: 11 amino acids. V shed 5 bases and J shed 11 bases, with 13 bases lying between them. Germline CDR1 and CDR2: SNHLY and FYNNEI. The DNA of the CDR3 is TGTGCCAGCAGTAACCGGGACCAGGAGTACTTC. This sequence encodes CASSNRDQEYF.

In this sample, this clone turned up once. This sequence joins TRBV4-3 and TRBJ2-7; a possible D gene is TRBD2 (6 bases). Per the germline V gene, CDR1 is LGHNA and CDR2 is YSLEER. The germline V and J ends were trimmed by 6 bases and 3 bases, with 12 bases remaining between them. This CDR3 comprises 13 residues. The CDR3 spells CASSTGVLYEQYF. For the CDR3, the DNA is TGCGCCAGCAGTACGGGGGTCCTCTACGAGCAGTACTTC.

The J gene is TRBJ1-2, the V gene TRBV7-9; D call uncertain. This CDR3 spans 15 amino acids. Trimming stripped 5 bases from V and 5 bases from J, with 18 bases between. Germline V CDR1 and CDR2: SEHNR, FQNEAQ (reference sequence). The CDR3 sequence is CASSAPYKGFYGYTF. The DNA of the CDR3 is TGTGCCAGCAGCGCACCTTACAAAGGGTTTTATGGCTACACCTTC.

The CDR3 loop reads CASRTQGSSYNSPLHF. The CDR3 region has the DNA TGTGCCAGCAGAACGCAGGGCAGCTCCTATAATTCACCCCTCCACTTT. The chain links TRBV5-6 to TRBJ1-6; D is possibly TRBD1 (5 bases). This CDR3 spans 16 amino acids. The V end lost 5 bases, the J end lost 0 bases, and 12 bases lay between the germline ends. CDR1 is SGHDT, CDR2 YYEEEE, per germline. Drawing the rest from reference TRBV5-6 and TRBJ1-6, the complete variable domain is DAGVTQSPTHLIKTRGQQVTLRCSPKSGHDTVSWYQQALGQGPQFIFQYYEEEERQRGNFPDRFSGHQFPNYSSELNVNALLLGDSALYLCASRTQGSSYNSPLHFGNGTRLTVT.

The chain joins TRBV12-3 or TRBV12-4 to TRBJ1-1, with a possible D match to TRBD1 (6 bases). The CDR3 contains 13 residues. The V end lost 3 bases, the J end lost 4 bases, and 9 bases lay between the germline ends. The CDR3 loop reads CASSFRGPTEAFF. CDR3 bases: TGTGCCAGCAGTTTCAGGGGACCCACTGAAGCTTTCTTT.

This sequence joins TRBV19 and TRBJ2-7; TRBD1 matches 9 bases. Looked up from germline, CDR1 is LNHDA and CDR2 is SQIVND (reference sequence). The V and J ends lost 6 bases and 2 bases, in that order; junction bases with no gene match: 8. The CDR3 is 15 residues long. CDR3 sequence: CASSGGTGPAYEQYF. CDR3 DNA sequence: TGTGCCAGTAGCGGCGGGACAGGGCCTGCCTACGAGCAGTACTTC.

The chain carries TRBV12-5 and TRBJ2-3; no reliable D call. There are 13 residues in the CDR3. From germline, CDR1 is LGHNT and CDR2 FRNRAP. Trimming cost V 0 bases and J 0 bases, with 1 base left between them. CDR3 in amino acids: CASGLVSTDTQYF. In DNA form, the CDR3 reads TGTGCTAGTGGTTTGGTTAGCACAGATACGCAGTATTTT.

The V gene is TRBV11-2, the J gene TRBJ1-1; TRBD1 matches at 10 bases. Germline V lookup: CDR1 SGHAT, CDR2 FQNNGV. The ends lost 10 bases at V and 0 bases at J; junction bases unmatched: 14. The CDR3 covers 17 residues. The CDR3 is CANPAWDRGWMNTEAFF. CDR3 in DNA: TGTGCCAACCCCGCCTGGGACAGGGGCTGGATGAACACTGAAGCTTTCTTT.